This T cell receptor (beta chain) was captured in a study of identical twins. MiXCR, applied by TCRdb to the 5' RACE reads, yields one record per CDR3 protein. The data contain approximately 600,000 distinct CDR3 sequences, just over 7% of them singletons. CDR3 length equals 15 residues. The germline V and J ends were trimmed by 3 bases and 4 bases, with 15 bases remaining between them. Broader study findings: Cross-sectional statistics, not tracking of the same donors, supported the conclusions. The study found that models underestimated out-of-frame TCR alpha sharing in monozygotic twins. Whereas memory repertoires showed no such difference, abundant cord blood beta clonotypes carried fewer insertions. Those out-of-frame alpha sequences shared by twins showed an excess of low generation probability.

In this sample, this clonotype turned up many times. Its cognate antigen is unknown. The data were also submitted as part of a second study, on yellow fever vaccine responses in identical twins.

The chain employs TRBV12-3 or TRBV12-4 and TRBJ2-5; D might be TRBD1 (6 bases). The TCR sequence derives from a woman aged 18-29 years in good health. What was sequenced was PBMCs. The CDR3, as DNA: TGTGCCAGCAGTTTTCCCTCGCAGGGGAGAGAGACCCAGTACTTC. It specifies CASSFPSQGRETQYF.